This T cell receptor beta chain was recovered during a study of blood T cell repertoires in COVID-19 (dated by TCRdb to about 2020). In terms of the full investigation: Samples covering the acute and convalescent phases of COVID-19 were provided by collaborators in the United States, Italy and Spain. The sample metadata nearly always contained a de-identified subject ID, COVID-19 status, age in years and sex. Samples were obtained from the ongoing ImmuneRACE study (first 160 participants) and from 1,254 subjects provided by 6 global collaborators. A freely available public database, intended as a resource for researchers studying the immune response to SARS-CoV-2, is where the repertoires were released. Subjects who had been exposed to COVID-19, were actively infected with it, or had recovered from it provided the deeply sampled blood TCRbeta repertoires that made up the dataset. The material from the prospective study consisted of cDNA or gDNA derived from T cells, B-cell-depleted T cells, or PBMCs. Where available, HLA class I and class II types were obtained from metadata supplied by the sample provider rather than from assay-based typing. Study-wide conclusions, independent of this receptor: Clinical and demographic metadata were provided uncurated, with the amount varying by source and participant.

Points on this clone: The antigen this receptor binds is unknown. Base-call qualities are not available, and no considerably larger clone is one nucleotide away.

Collaborating institutions collected whole blood in K2EDTA tubes following their own protocols. For TCRbeta analysis, collaborators shipped samples as frozen whole blood, isolated PBMCs, or DNA extracted from either of those sample types. The immunoSEQ Assay, a bias-controlled multiplex PCR, was used to amplify TCRbeta CDR3 regions from genomic DNA. Concerning the study's data processing: Within the assay, amplification of reference gene primers was used to estimate how many nucleated cells each sample contained. Sequence reads were collapsed and filtered to measure the absolute abundance of every unique TCRbeta CDR3 rearrangement. Productive Simpson clonality was computed per sample as the square root of Simpson's diversity index over productive rearrangements. TCRdb holds this immuneACCESS table with in-frame rearrangements only. Some clones are missing; in checked studies, unresolved V genes explain under half, and the rest has no known cause. The V and J calls and clone size were taken over from that table, and D and trimming were inferred from the DNA. In all, the sample holds 90,000 to 100,000 clones, and less than 90% of those were seen once. The biggest ten clones account for 1.5% to 2% of the sample.

V ends up 4 bases short and J 5 bases short, with an unmatched junction base count of 7. CDR3 length: 14 amino acids, cysteine to phenylalanine. Only the CDR3 DNA stays, 42 bases, in frame from base 1. CDR1 SNHLY and CDR2 FYNNEI are derived from the germline V gene. This sequence uses TRBV2 and TRBJ2-7, with TRBD1 identical over 8 junction bases. This receptor was identified in a man aged 80 or over with acute or convalescent COVID-19. Input material: peripheral blood. The DNA sequence is given as TGTGCCAGCAGTGCAGGACAGGGTCGCCACGAGCAGTACTTC. Its coded protein is CASSAGQGRHEQYF.